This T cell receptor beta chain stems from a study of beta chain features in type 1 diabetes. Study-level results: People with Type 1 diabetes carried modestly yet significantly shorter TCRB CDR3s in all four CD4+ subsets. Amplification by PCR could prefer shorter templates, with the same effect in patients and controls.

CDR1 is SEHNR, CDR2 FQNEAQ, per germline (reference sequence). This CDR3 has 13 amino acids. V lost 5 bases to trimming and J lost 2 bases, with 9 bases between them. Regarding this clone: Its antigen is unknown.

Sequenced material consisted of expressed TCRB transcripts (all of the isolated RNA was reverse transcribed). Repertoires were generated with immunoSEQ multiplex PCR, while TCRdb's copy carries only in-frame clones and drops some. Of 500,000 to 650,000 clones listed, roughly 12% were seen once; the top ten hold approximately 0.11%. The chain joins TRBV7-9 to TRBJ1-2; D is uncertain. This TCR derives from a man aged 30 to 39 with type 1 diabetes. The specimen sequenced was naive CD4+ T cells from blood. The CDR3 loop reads CASSPRDNYGYTF. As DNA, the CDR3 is TGTGCCAGCAGCCCCCGAGACAACTATGGCTACACCTTC. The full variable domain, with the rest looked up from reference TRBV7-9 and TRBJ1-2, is DTGVSQNPRHKITKRGQNVTFRCDPISEHNRLYWYRQTLGQGPEFLTYFQNEAQLEKSRLLSDRFSAERPKGSFSTLEIQRTEQGDSAMYLCASSPRDNYGYTFGSGTRLTVV.